A single count supports the clone carrying this TCR beta chain. From germline, CDR1 is MNHEY and CDR2 SVGAGI. The CDR3 loop spans 15 amino acids. Trimming took off 3 bases at V and 2 bases at J, with 12 bases between the two ends. The source of the sample is a study of cytomegalovirus exposure and HLA in healthy donors. 60 Vbeta and 13 Jbeta primers were used in PCR. The table came from immunoSEQ multiplex PCR; TCRdb's copy has only in-frame clones and leaves some out. The data show about 250,000 clones, with just over 70% seen just once and approximately 2.5% held by the top ten. The receptor was isolated from a female donor in good health and CMV-seronegative. The rearrangement links TRBV6-5 to TRBJ2-3; D unresolved. Sequencing used PBMCs. Written as DNA, the CDR3 is TGTGCCAGCAGTTATTCCGGAATAGCCACAGATACGCAGTATTTT. This translates into CASSYSGIATDTQYF.